These T cell receptor beta chains were read from a single sample in a study of control samples from healthy donors and cancer patients. Assay used: immunoSEQ multiplex PCR; TCRdb lists only in-frame clones, some missing. The sample has roughly 95,000 clones; about 89% are singletons. Sequences were obtained from blood. The receptor source for this set is a woman in her 30s in good health. CDR3s include the opening cysteine and the closing phenylalanine or tryptophan. The D gene is left open where the match is weak.

>NA|TRBV2|TRBJ1-5
TGTGCCAGCGTGGGTGACGGCAGGGGCTATCAGCCCCAGCATTTT
CASVGDGRGYQPQHF
>NA|TRBV29-1|TRBJ2-1
TGCAGCCTAAAGAAGGTGGATGAGCAGTTCTTC
CSLKKVDEQFF
>NA|TRBV27|TRBJ1-5
TGTGCCAGCAAAAGGGAGGGGCAAAGCAATCAGCCCCAGCATTTT
CASKREGQSNQPQHF
>TRBD2|TRBV3-1/TRBV3-2|TRBJ2-7
TGTGCCAGCAGCCGGACTAGCGGGAGTTACGAGCAGTACTTC
CASSRTSGSYEQYF
>NA|TRBV6-1|TRBJ2-7
TGTGCCAGCAGTGAACACTACGAGCAGTACTTC
CASSEHYEQYF
>NA|TRBV6-6|TRBJ1-5
TGTACCAGCAGTGGTAACCGGGATTTCAATCAGCCCCAGCATTTT
CTSSGNRDFNQPQHF
>NA|TRBV9|TRBJ1-3
TGTGCCAGCAGCGTAGCCCCCGACCGAACTGGAAACACCATATATTTT
CASSVAPDRTGNTIYF
>TRBD1|TRBV7-9|TRBJ1-4
TGTGCCAGCAGTTTTACAGGGGGCGCGGATGTCAGAAAACTGTTTTTT
CASSFTGGADVRKLFF
>TRBD1|TRBV14|TRBJ2-7
TGTGCCAGCAGCCGATTAGGGACAGGTTCCTACGAGCAGTACTTC
CASSRLGTGSYEQYF
>TRBD1|TRBV5-1|TRBJ2-3
TGCGCCAGCAGCTTTCAGGGGGCCGCCGATACAGATACGCAGTATTTT
CASSFQGAADTDTQYF
>TRBD2|TRBV30|TRBJ2-2
TGTGCCTGGGTAGCGGGAGTCGGCACCGGGGAGCTGTTTTTT
CAWVAGVGTGELFF
>NA|TRBV2|TRBJ1-5
TGTGCCAGCCTTCTCTATAGCAATCAGCCCCAGCATTTT
CASLLYSNQPQHF
>NA|TRBV2|TRBJ1-2
TGTGCCAGCAGCCTTGGAAATAGGGGCTACACCTTC
CASSLGNRGYTF
>NA|TRBV19|TRBJ1-4
TGTGCCAGTAGTCGGCCCTCGGGCAGTTCTAATGAAAAACTGTTTTTT
CASSRPSGSSNEKLFF